This TCR beta chain was obtained from a study of blood T cell repertoires in COVID-19. On the study more broadly: Spain, Italy and the United States supplied samples that represented acute and convalescent COVID-19. The cDNA or gDNA used as material had been derived from T cells, B-cell-depleted T cells, or PBMCs.

Trimming took 4 bases from V and 7 from J; bases not matched to a gene: 6. Per germline, CDR1 SGDLS and CDR2 YYNGEE. The CDR3 sequence is 14 residues long. Authors' analysis steps: Researchers report that nucleated cell counts were estimated from reference gene primer amplification. TCRdb's copy holds only in-frame clones and misses some; the assay was immunoSEQ multiplex PCR. The DNA gave D and trimming, while V, J and clone size come from that table. The data hold approximately 210,000 clones, with roughly 91% observed a single time. This clonotype originated in a human donor in a cohort sampled during active COVID-19. The chain uses TRBV9 and TRBJ1-2; 11 bases line up with TRBD1. Material for sequencing was peripheral blood. CDR3 in amino acids: CASSPGQGGPGYTF. Written as DNA, the CDR3 is TGTGCCAGCAGCCCGGGACAGGGGGGGCCTGGCTACACCTTC. Full variable domain (rest looked up from reference TRBV9 and TRBJ1-2): DSGVTQTPKHLITATGQRVTLRCSPRSGDLSVYWYQQSLDQGLQFLIQYYNGEERAKGNILERFSAQQFPDLHSELNLSSLELGDSALYFCASSPGQGGPGYTFGSGTRLTVV.